The present TCR beta chain was sequenced within a study of CD8+ T cells in alopecia areata. Background on the study: Percentage of affected scalp area was the basis on which treated patients' severity was scored. Findings of the study overall: Tofacitinib significantly brought down scalp clonality and expanded CD8+ clones among top 100.

The germline V gene encodes CDR1 MGHRA and CDR2 YSYEKL. CDR3 length equals 16 residues. V shed 5 bases and J 3 bases; nucleotides not matched to a gene: 7. Once RNA had been extracted, it was reverse transcribed into cDNA to act as the sequencing template. Clones were read by immunoSEQ multiplex PCR, and TCRdb kept only the in-frame ones, dropping some. The sample records some 130,000 clones, 53% being singletons. The sample's treatment: oral pan-JAK inhibitor, 5-10 mg twice daily. As regards this clone: The antigen is unknown.

The gene calls are TRBV4-1 and TRBJ1-2, with TRBD1 matching over 12 bases. This clonotype was obtained from a human donor with alopecia areata. The sequenced sample was CD4+ T cells sorted from blood, obtained at week 4, from a patient treated with tofacitinib. The DNA for the CDR3 is TGCGCCAGCAGCTACTCCGGGACAGGGGGCGACTATGGCTACACCTTC. Translation gives CASSYSGTGGDYGYTF.